What follows is one T cell receptor beta chain and its context. The CDR3 runs to 14 residues. V lost 6 bases to trimming and J lost 8 bases; unmatched junction nucleotides: 7. Germline V CDR1 and CDR2: ENHRY, SYGVKD. This entry is derived from a study of blood T cell repertoires in COVID-19. Study as a whole: From the United States, Italy and Spain came samples of acute and convalescent COVID-19. From T cells, B-cell-depleted T cells, or PBMCs came the material, which was cDNA or gDNA.

As handled by the study authors: From reference gene primer amplification, estimates of nucleated cell counts were derived. This table comes from immunoSEQ multiplex PCR, and its TCRdb copy is limited to in-frame clones, with some not included. The DNA was the basis for D and trimming; V, J and clone size are from that table. The sample includes roughly 110,000 clones, around nine tenths of them seen just once. This chain connects TRBV10-3 to TRBJ2-5, with 12 positions matching TRBD2. The TCR was taken from a woman in her twenties or thirties with acute or convalescent COVID-19. Sequencing was done on a sample of peripheral blood. The CDR3 region has the DNA TGTGCCATCAGAGAGACTAGCGGGGGACCAACCCAGTACTTC. This translates into CAIRETSGGPTQYF.